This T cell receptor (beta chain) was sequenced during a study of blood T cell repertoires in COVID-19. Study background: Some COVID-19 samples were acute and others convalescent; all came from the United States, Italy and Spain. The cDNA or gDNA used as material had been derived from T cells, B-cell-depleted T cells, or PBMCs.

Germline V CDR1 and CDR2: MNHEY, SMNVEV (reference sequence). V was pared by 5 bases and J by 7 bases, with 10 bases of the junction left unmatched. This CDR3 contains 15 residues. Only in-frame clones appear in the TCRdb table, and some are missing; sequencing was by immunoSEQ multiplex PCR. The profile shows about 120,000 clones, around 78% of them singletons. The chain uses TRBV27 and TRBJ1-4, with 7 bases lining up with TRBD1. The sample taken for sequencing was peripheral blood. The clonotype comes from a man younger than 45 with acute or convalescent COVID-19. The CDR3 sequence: CASSPTQGLGEKLFF. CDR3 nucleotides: TGTGCCAGCAGTCCTACACAGGGGCTAGGTGAAAAACTGTTTTTT.